The 20 T cell receptor beta chains in this list originate from one sample, sequenced in a study of T cell changes during pregnancy in multiple sclerosis. Only in-frame clones appear in the TCRdb table, and some are missing; sequencing was by immunoSEQ multiplex PCR. The table shows tens of thousands of clones, with roughly nine tenths occurring only once. This specimen was peripheral blood, taken after pregnancy. Every receptor here comes from a female donor in good health, enrolled as a control in a pregnancy study.

The table lists this clone with a count of one. The V gene is TRBV6-5, the J gene TRBJ2-1; tentatively, D is TRBD2 (5 bases). Germline CDR1 and CDR2: MNHEY and SVGAGI. The CDR3 is made up of 15 amino acids. The V end lost 5 bases, the J end lost 6 bases, and 17 bases lay between the germline ends. CDR3 nucleotides: TGTGCCAGCAGTCGAGCCCAGAAGGCGGGCAATGAGCAGTTCTTC. Protein sequence: CASSRAQKAGNEQFF.

This rearrangement joins TRBV29-1 to TRBJ1-2, with D unclear. The CDR3 covers 15 residues. The V end lost 1 base, the J end lost 2 bases, and 14 bases lay between the germline ends. CDR1 and CDR2 from the germline V gene are SQVTM and ANQGSEA. CDR3 sequence reads: CSVEGPRGSNYGYTF. The CDR3 DNA reads TGCAGCGTTGAAGGCCCCCGGGGATCGAACTATGGCTACACCTTC.

The chain links TRBV7-8 to TRBJ2-1; D is possibly TRBD1 (5 bases). The V gene lost 2 bases and the J gene lost 1 base, with 6 bases spanning the gap. This CDR3 has 14 residues. Germline CDR1 reads SGHVS; CDR2 reads FQNEAQ. CDR3 amino acids: CASSLQGSYNEQFF. Here the CDR3 DNA reads TGTGCCAGCAGCTTACAGGGTTCCTACAATGAGCAGTTCTTC.

The rearrangement links TRBV4-2 to TRBJ1-6, with D unclear. V lost 0 bases and J 0 bases, leaving 6 bases between the germline ends. The CDR3 spans 16 residues. Per the germline V gene, CDR1 is LGHNA and CDR2 is YNFKEQ. The CDR3 nucleotides read TGTGCCAGCAGCCAAGATATGAGCTCCTATAATTCACCCCTCCACTTT. It encodes CASSQDMSSYNSPLHF.

This chain joins TRBV5-4 and TRBJ2-1; D is perhaps TRBD2 (7 bases). The V gene's germline CDR1 is SGHNT and CDR2 YYREEE (reference sequence). This CDR3 spans 16 amino acids. V gave up 0 bases and J gave up 2 bases, with 12 bases separating them. The CDR3 sequence is CASSLGAGATYNEQFF. Here the CDR3 DNA reads TGTGCCAGCAGCTTGGGTGCGGGGGCCACCTACAATGAGCAGTTCTTC.

The rearrangement uses TRBV6-6 and TRBJ2-7, with a tentative D call TRBD2 (6 bases). This CDR3 is built from 15 residues. V lost 6 bases and J lost 2, with 17 bases in between. The germline V gene has CDR1 MNHNY and CDR2 SVGAGI (reference sequence). CDR3 sequence reads: CASRTRDSNTYEQYF. For the CDR3, the DNA is TGTGCCAGCAGAACCCGGGACTCCAACACCTACGAGCAGTACTTC.

V is TRBV9 and J is TRBJ1-2, with 9 nucleotides matching TRBD1. In germline, CDR1 is SGDLS, CDR2 YYNGEE. The CDR3 is made up of 15 amino acids. With V trimmed by 2 bases and J by 2 bases, 4 bases remained unmatched. CDR3 residues: CASSVLGTGNYGYTF. As DNA, the CDR3 is TGTGCCAGCAGCGTCCTAGGGACAGGGAACTATGGCTACACCTTC.

This sequence joins TRBV2 and TRBJ1-2, with 7 bases identical to TRBD1. CDR1 and CDR2 from the germline V gene are SNHLY and FYNNEI. V shed 6 bases and J 6 bases; nucleotides not matched to a gene: 10. The CDR3 runs to 14 residues. CDR3 bases: TGTGCCAGCAGAACCCGACAGGGATTGCATGGCTACACCTTC. Its protein is CASRTRQGLHGYTF.

The chain uses TRBV19 and TRBJ2-1; 8 bases align to TRBD1. CDR3 length equals 15 residues. Looked up from germline, CDR1 is LNHDA and CDR2 is SQIVND (reference sequence). The V and J ends lost 5 bases and 9 bases, in that order; junction bases with no gene match: 12. The CDR3 nucleotides are TGTGCCAGTAGTCTCGGGCAGGGGGCGCGGGGTGAGCAGTTCTTC. Amino acid sequence: CASSLGQGARGEQFF.

The chain has TRBV7-2 and TRBJ2-7, with 10 nucleotides matching TRBD2. Germline CDR1 SGHTA, CDR2 FQGNSA. CDR3 length equals 14 residues. The junction had 7 bases not matched to a gene; V was cut back by 8 bases and J by 3 bases. The CDR3 is CASGYSGGNYEQYF. The CDR3, as DNA: TGTGCCAGCGGATATAGCGGGGGGAACTACGAGCAGTACTTC.

The rearrangement uses TRBV6-1 and TRBJ2-2; D not certain. V was cut by 8 bases and J by 11 bases, with 18 bases left in between. From germline, CDR1 is MNHNS and CDR2 SASEGT. The length of the CDR3 is 13 residues. The CDR3 coding sequence is TGTGCCAGCTCTATTTTGTCCGCATATGAGCTGTTTTTT. The encoded protein is CASSILSAYELFF.

The chain uses TRBV9 and TRBJ2-5; TRBD2 agrees at 7 bases. The germline V gene has CDR1 SGDLS and CDR2 YYNGEE. CDR3 length: 16 residues. V lost 0 bases to trimming and J lost 1 base; unmatched junction nucleotides: 6. The CDR3 DNA reads as TGTGCCAGCAGCGTAGCTGGTGGGGGGGGCCAAGAGACCCAGTACTTC. It yields the protein CASSVAGGGGQETQYF.

This clone occurred once. The chain carries TRBV12-5 and TRBJ1-1, with D possibly being TRBD1 (5 bases). Per germline, CDR1 LGHNT and CDR2 FRNRAP. The V gene lost 0 bases and the J gene lost 9 bases, with 23 bases spanning the gap. The CDR3 loop spans 17 amino acids. CDR3 coding DNA: TGTGCTAGTGGTTTGGTACGGAAGGAGGGGCAGAGGGAAAAAGCTTTCTTT. Translated: CASGLVRKEGQREKAFF. Full variable domain (rest looked up from reference TRBV12-5 and TRBJ1-1): DARVTQTPRHKVTEMGQEVTMRCQPILGHNTVFWYRQTMMQGLELLAYFRNRAPLDDSGMPKDRFSAEMPDATLATLKIQPSEPRDSAVYFCASGLVRKEGQREKAFFGQGTRLTVV.

This sequence joins TRBV7-9 and TRBJ1-6; D is undetermined. The CDR3 length is 14 residues. Germline CDR1 is SEHNR and CDR2 is FQNEAQ (reference sequence). Between the trimmed V and J ends, which lost 2 bases and 10 bases, there was a span of 12 bases. CDR3 DNA: TGTGCCAGCAGCTTAATTCAGACTCTGTCACCCCTCCACTTT. It specifies CASSLIQTLSPLHF.

This clone was recorded once. The V and J genes are TRBV5-6 and TRBJ2-7; 12 bases align to TRBD2. CDR1 is SGHDT, CDR2 YYEEEE, per germline. This CDR3 comprises 15 residues. V gave up 1 base and J gave up 5 bases; unmatched junction bases: 4. The CDR3 reads CASSLRLAGGNEQYF. The CDR3 region has the DNA TGTGCCAGCAGCTTGCGGCTAGCGGGGGGGAACGAGCAGTACTTC.

The chain uses TRBV4-1 and TRBJ1-6, with a weak D call TRBD1 (5 bases). Trimming left V 4 bases short and J 1 base short, with 14 bases between. The CDR3 consists of 17 residues. Germline values: CDR1 MGHRA, CDR2 YSYEKL. The CDR3 DNA reads as TGCGCCAGCAGCCCTGGGGGGGGTTATTCCTATAATTCACCCCTCCACTTT. It encodes CASSPGGGYSYNSPLHF.

V and J are TRBV5-1 and TRBJ1-2, with 8 nucleotides matching TRBD1. CDR1 is SGHRS, CDR2 YFSETQ, per germline. This CDR3 has 15 residues. The V and J ends lost 4 bases and 10 bases, in that order; junction bases with no gene match: 15. The CDR3 reads CASSPPGQGLGDYTF. CDR3 sequence (DNA): TGCGCCAGCAGCCCACCCGGACAGGGCCTGGGGGACTACACCTTC.

The J gene is TRBJ1-1, the V gene TRBV4-2; 9 bases agree with TRBD1. V trimming: 4 bases; J trimming: 6 bases; junction bases outside the gene matches: 9. The germline V gene encodes CDR1 LGHNA and CDR2 YNFKEQ. This CDR3 contains 15 residues. CDR3 residues: CASSPATGGNPEAFF. Here the CDR3 DNA reads TGTGCCAGCAGCCCTGCGACAGGGGGTAACCCTGAAGCTTTCTTT.

The rearrangement uses TRBV2 and TRBJ1-6; TRBD1 agrees at 7 bases. Germline V gene sequence: CDR1 SNHLY, CDR2 FYNNEI. The CDR3 covers 14 residues. The V gene end was trimmed by 8 bases and the J gene end by 7 bases; junction bases not matched to a gene: 8. The CDR3 sequence: CASGVTGVNSPLHF. For the CDR3, the DNA is TGTGCCAGCGGGGTAACAGGGGTAAATTCACCCCTCCACTTT. The complete variable domain, with remaining parts taken from reference TRBV2 and TRBJ1-6, reads EPEVTQTPSHQVTQMGQEVILRCVPISNHLYFYWYRQILGQKVEFLVSFYNNEISEKSEIFDDQFSVERPDGSNFTLKIRSTKLEDSAMYFCASGVTGVNSPLHFGNGTRLTVT.

This chain joins TRBV7-9 and TRBJ1-1, with D uncertain. Germline-derived CDR1 and CDR2 are SEHNR and FQNEAQ (reference sequence). The CDR3 loop spans 13 amino acids. Trimming took 1 base from V and 3 from J, leaving 6 bases between them. CDR3 sequence (DNA): TGTGCCAGCAGCTTAGGACTAGACACTGAAGCTTTCTTT. Translated, it gives CASSLGLDTEAFF. The full variable domain, with the rest looked up from reference TRBV7-9 and TRBJ1-1, is DTGVSQNPRHKITKRGQNVTFRCDPISEHNRLYWYRQTLGQGPEFLTYFQNEAQLEKSRLLSDRFSAERPKGSFSTLEIQRTEQGDSAMYLCASSLGLDTEAFFGQGTRLTVV.